What follows describes a single TCR beta chain. The data stem from a study of blood T cell repertoires in COVID-19. Study details: Some COVID-19 samples were acute and others convalescent; all came from the United States, Italy and Spain. Sources were T cells, B-cell-depleted T cells, or PBMCs; the material itself was cDNA or gDNA.

In germline, CDR1 is MDHEN, CDR2 SYDVKM. Trimming left V 5 bases short and J 5 bases short, with 12 bases between. The CDR3 spans 14 residues. Data came from immunoSEQ multiplex PCR; TCRdb stores just in-frame clones and leaves some out. The table has 85,000 to 95,000 clones, around 87% seen once; the top ten hold roughly 4.5%. The TCR sequence derives from a woman of 80 years or more with acute or convalescent COVID-19. Source material: peripheral blood. The genes are TRBV28 and TRBJ1-4; TRBD1 might be the D (6 bases). In DNA form, the CDR3 reads TGTGCCAGCAGTGAATGGCAGGGGAATGAAAAACTGTTTTTT. This gives the protein CASSEWQGNEKLFF.